The clone carrying this T cell receptor beta chain has just a few counts. Under the authors' procedure: Amplification from reference gene primers served as the basis for estimated nucleated cell counts. Assay used: immunoSEQ multiplex PCR; TCRdb lists only in-frame clones, some missing. V and J calls and clone size are copied from that table; D and trimming were computed from the DNA. The table shows about 200,000 clones, with 89% occurring only once. This sample was taken from a study of blood T cell repertoires in COVID-19. As for the study in general: From the United States, Italy and Spain came samples of acute and convalescent COVID-19. Sources were T cells, B-cell-depleted T cells, or PBMCs; the material itself was cDNA or gDNA.

Material: peripheral blood. The sequence was collected from a man between 60 and 75 years old who had recovered from COVID-19.

The CDR3 bases are TGTGCCATCAGTCAGAGCGGGAGCTCCTACAATGAGCAGTTCTTC. It codes for CAISQSGSSYNEQFF. The V call is TRBV10-3, the J call TRBJ2-1, with 8 bases fitting TRBD2. After removal of 5 bases from V and 0 bases from J, the junction contained 3 bases not matched to a gene. This CDR3 has 15 residues. From germline, CDR1 is ENHRY and CDR2 SYGVKD.